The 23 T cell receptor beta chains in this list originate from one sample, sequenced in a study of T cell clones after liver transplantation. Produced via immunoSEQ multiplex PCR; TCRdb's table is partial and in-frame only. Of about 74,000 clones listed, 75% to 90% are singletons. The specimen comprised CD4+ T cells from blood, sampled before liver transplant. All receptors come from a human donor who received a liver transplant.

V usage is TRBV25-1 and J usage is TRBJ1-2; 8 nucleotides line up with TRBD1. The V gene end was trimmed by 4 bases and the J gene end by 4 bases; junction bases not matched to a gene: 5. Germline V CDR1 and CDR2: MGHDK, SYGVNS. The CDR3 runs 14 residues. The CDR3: CASSVGQGAYGYTF. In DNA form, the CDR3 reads TGTGCCAGCAGTGTTGGGCAGGGGGCCTATGGCTACACCTTC.

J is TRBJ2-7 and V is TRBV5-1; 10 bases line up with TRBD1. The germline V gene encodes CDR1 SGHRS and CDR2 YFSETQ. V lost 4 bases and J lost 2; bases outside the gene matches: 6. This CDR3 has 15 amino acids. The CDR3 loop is CASSERTGGPYEQYF. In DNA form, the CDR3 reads TGCGCCAGCAGCGAGCGGACAGGGGGTCCCTACGAGCAGTACTTC. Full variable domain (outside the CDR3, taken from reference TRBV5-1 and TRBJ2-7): KAGVTQTPRYLIKTRGQQVTLSCSPISGHRSVSWYQQTPGQGLQFLFEYFSETQRNKGNFPGRFSGRQFSNSRSEMNVSTLELGDSALYLCASSERTGGPYEQYFGPGTRLTVT.

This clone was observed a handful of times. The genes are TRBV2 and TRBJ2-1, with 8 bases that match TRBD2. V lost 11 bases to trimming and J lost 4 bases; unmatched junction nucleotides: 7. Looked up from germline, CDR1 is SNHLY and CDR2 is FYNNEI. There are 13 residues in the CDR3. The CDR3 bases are TGTGCCGCAAGAGCGGGAGCTTACAATGAGCAGTTCTTC. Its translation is CAARAGAYNEQFF.

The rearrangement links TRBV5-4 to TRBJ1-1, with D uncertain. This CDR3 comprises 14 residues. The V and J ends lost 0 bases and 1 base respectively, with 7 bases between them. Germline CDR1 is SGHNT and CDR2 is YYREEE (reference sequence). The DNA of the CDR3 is TGTGCCAGCAGCTTGGATTTTCGGAACACTGAAGCTTTCTTT. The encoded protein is CASSLDFRNTEAFF.

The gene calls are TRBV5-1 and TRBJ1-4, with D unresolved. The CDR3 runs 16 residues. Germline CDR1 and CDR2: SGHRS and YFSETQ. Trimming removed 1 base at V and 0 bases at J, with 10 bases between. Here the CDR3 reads CASSLLAIATNEKLFF. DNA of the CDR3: TGCGCCAGCAGCTTGTTAGCAATTGCAACTAATGAAAAACTGTTTTTT.

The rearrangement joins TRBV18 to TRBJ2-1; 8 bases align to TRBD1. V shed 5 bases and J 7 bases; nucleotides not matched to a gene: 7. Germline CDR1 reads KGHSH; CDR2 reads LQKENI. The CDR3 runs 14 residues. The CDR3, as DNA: TGTGCCAGCTCAGGACAGGGAGTGGGGAATGAGCAGTTCTTC. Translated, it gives CASSGQGVGNEQFF. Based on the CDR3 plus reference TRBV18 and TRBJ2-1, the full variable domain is NAGVMQNPRHLVRRRGQEARLRCSPMKGHSHVYWYRQLPEEGLKFMVYLQKENIIDESGMPKERFSAEFPKEGPSILRIQQVVRGDSAAYFCASSGQGVGNEQFFGPGTRLTVL.

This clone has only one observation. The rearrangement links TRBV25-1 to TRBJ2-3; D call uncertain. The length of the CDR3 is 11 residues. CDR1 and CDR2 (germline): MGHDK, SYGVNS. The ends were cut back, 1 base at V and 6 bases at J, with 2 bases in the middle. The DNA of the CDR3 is TGTGCCAGCAGTGAATTTGATACGCAGTATTTT. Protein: CASSEFDTQYF.

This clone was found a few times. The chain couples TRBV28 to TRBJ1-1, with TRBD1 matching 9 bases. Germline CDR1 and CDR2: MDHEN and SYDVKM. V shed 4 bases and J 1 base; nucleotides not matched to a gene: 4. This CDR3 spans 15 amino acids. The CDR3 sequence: CASSSPGQGNTEAFF. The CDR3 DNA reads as TGTGCCAGCAGTTCCCCGGGACAGGGGAACACTGAAGCTTTCTTT.

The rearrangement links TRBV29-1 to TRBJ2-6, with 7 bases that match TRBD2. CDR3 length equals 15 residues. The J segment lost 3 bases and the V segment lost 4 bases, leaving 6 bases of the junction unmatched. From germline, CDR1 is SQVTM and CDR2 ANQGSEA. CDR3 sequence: CSVVGGSNGANVLTF. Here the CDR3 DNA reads TGCAGCGTTGTAGGCGGGAGTAATGGGGCCAACGTCCTGACTTTC.

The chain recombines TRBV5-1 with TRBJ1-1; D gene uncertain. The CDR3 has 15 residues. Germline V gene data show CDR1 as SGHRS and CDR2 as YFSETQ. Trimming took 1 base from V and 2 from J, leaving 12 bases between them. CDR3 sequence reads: CASSLLGQLNTEAFF. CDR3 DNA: TGCGCCAGCAGCTTGTTAGGCCAGCTCAACACTGAAGCTTTCTTT.

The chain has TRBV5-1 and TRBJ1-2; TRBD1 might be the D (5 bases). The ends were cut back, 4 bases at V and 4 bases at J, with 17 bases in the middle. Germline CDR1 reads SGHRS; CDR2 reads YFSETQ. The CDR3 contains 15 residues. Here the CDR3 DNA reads TGCGCCAGCAGCCAACTAGACAGTAGTCTCTATGGCTACACCTTC. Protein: CASSQLDSSLYGYTF.

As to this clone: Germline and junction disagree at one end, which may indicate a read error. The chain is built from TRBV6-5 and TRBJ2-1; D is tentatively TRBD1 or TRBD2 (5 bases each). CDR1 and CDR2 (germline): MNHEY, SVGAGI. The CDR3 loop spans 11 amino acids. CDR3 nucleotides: TGTGCCAGCAGGGGGACCGCGCGGCTGGTCTTC. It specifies CASRGTARLVF.

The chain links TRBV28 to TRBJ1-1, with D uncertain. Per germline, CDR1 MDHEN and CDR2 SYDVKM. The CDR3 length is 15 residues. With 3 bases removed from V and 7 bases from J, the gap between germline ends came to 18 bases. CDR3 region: CASSFILGSRGEAFF. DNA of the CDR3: TGTGCCAGCAGTTTTATATTAGGATCCCGGGGTGAAGCTTTCTTT.

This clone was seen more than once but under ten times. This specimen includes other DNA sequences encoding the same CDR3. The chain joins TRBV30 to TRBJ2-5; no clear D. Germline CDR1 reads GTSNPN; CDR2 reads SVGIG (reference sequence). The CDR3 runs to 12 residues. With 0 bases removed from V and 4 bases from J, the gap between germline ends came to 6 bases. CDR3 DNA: TGTGCCTGGAGTGTACAACGAGAGACCCAGTACTTC. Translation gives CAWSVQRETQYF.

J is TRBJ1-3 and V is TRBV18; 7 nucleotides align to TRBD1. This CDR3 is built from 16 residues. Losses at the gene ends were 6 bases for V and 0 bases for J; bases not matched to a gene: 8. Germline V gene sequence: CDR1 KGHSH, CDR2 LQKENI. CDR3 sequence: CASSIQDRVSGNTIYF. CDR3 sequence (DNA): TGTGCCAGCTCGATCCAAGACAGGGTCTCTGGAAACACCATATATTTT. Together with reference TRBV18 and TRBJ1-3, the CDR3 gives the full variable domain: NAGVMQNPRHLVRRRGQEARLRCSPMKGHSHVYWYRQLPEEGLKFMVYLQKENIIDESGMPKERFSAEFPKEGPSILRIQQVVRGDSAAYFCASSIQDRVSGNTIYFGEGSWLTVV.

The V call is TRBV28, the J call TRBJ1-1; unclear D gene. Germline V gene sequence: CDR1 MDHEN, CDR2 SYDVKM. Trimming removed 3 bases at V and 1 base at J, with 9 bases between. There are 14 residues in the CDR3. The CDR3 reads CASSFPRPNTEAFF. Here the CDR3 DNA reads TGTGCCAGCAGTTTTCCCAGGCCGAACACTGAAGCTTTCTTT.

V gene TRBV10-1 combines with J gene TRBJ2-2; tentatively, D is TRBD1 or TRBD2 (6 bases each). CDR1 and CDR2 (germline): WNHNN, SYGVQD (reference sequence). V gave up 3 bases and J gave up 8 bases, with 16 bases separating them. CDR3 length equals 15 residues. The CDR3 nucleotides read TGCGCCAGCAGTGACCACCACACAGGGAGGGGGGAGCTGTTTTTT. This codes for CASSDHHTGRGELFF.

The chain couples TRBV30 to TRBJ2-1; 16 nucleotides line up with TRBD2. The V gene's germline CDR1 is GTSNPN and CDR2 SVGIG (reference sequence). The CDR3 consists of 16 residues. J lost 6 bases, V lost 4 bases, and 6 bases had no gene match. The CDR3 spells CAWTGTSGRGFNEQFF. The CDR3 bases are TGTGCCTGGACCGGGACTAGCGGGAGGGGCTTCAATGAGCAGTTCTTC.

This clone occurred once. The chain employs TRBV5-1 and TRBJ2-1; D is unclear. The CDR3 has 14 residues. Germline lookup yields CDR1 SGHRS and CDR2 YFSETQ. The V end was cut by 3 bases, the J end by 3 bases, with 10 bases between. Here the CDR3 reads CASSSNGIYNEQFF. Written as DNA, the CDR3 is TGCGCCAGCAGCTCGAATGGGATCTACAATGAGCAGTTCTTC.

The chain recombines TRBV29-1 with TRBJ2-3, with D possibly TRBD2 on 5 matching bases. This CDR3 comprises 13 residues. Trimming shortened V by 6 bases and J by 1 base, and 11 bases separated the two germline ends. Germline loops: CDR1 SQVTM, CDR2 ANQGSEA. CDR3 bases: TGCAGCGTAGCTTACGGGGGCACAGATACGCAGTATTTT. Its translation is CSVAYGGTDTQYF.

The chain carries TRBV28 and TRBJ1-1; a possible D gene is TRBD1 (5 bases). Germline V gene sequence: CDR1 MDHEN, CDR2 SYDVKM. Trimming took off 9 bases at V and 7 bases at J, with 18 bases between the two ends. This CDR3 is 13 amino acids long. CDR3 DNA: TGTGCCAGTCTCTTAGGGCAGGGCATTGAAGCTTTCTTT. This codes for CASLLGQGIEAFF.

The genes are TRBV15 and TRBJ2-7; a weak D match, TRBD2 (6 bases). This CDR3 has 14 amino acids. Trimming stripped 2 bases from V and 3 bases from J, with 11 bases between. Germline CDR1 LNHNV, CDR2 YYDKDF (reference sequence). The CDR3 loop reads CATSRTLGGYEQYF. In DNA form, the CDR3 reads TGTGCCACCAGCAGAACCCTGGGGGGCTACGAGCAGTACTTC.

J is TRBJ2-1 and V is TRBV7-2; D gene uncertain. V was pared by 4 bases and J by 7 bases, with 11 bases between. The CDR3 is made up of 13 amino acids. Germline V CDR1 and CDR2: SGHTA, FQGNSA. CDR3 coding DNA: TGTGCCAGCAGCTACGATTCGTATAATGAGCAGTTCTTC. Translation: CASSYDSYNEQFF.